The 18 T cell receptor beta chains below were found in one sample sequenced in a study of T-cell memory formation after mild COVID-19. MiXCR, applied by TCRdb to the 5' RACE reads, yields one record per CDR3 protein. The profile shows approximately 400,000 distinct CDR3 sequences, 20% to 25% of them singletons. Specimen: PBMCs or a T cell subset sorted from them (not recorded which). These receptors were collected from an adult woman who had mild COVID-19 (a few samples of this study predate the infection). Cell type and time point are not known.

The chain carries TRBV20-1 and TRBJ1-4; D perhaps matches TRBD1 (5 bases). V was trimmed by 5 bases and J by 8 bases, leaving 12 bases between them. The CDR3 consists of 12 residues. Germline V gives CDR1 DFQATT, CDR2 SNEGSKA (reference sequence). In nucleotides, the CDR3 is TGCAGTGCTTCCGGGGGGAGAGAAAAACTGTTTTTT. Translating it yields CSASGGREKLFF.

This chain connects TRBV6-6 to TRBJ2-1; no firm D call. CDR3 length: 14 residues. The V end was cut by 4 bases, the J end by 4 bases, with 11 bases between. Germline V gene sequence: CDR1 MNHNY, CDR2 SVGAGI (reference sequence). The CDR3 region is CASSSEMRYNEQFF. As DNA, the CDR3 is TGTGCCAGCAGTTCCGAGATGCGGTACAATGAGCAGTTCTTC.

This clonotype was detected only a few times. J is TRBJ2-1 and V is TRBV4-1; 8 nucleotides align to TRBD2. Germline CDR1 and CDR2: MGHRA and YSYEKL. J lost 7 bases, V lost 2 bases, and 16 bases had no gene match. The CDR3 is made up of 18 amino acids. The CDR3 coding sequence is TGCGCCAGCAGCCAAACCGGCCGAGCAGCGGGGGATGGTAATGAGCAGTTCTTC. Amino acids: CASSQTGRAAGDGNEQFF.

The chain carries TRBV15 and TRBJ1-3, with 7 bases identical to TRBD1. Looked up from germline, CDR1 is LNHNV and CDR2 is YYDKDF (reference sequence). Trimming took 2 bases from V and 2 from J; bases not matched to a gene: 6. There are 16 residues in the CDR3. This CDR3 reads CATSRTGTATGNTIYF. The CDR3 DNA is TGTGCCACCAGCAGAACCGGGACAGCTACTGGAAACACCATATATTTT.

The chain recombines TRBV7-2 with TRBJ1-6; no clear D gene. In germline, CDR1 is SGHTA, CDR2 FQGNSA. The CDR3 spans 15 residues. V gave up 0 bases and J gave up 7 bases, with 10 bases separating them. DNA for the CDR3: TGTGCCAGCAGCTTAGCCGGGGTCCGGAATTCACCCCTCCACTTT. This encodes CASSLAGVRNSPLHF.

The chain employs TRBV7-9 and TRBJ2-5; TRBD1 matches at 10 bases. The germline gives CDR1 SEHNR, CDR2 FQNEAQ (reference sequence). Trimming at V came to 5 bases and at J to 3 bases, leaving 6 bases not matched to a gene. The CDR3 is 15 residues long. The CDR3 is CASSPRDRGEETQYF. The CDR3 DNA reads TGTGCCAGCAGCCCCAGGGACAGGGGAGAAGAGACCCAGTACTTC.

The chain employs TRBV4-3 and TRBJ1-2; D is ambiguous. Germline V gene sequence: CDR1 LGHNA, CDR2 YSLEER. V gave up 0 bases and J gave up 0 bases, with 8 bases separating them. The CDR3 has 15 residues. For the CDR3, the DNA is TGCGCCAGCAGCCAAGACAGGCTTGCTAACTATGGCTACACCTTC. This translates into CASSQDRLANYGYTF.

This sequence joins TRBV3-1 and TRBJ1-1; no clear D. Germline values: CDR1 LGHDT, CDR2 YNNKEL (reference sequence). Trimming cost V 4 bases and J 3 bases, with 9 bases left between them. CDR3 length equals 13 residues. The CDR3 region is CASSPGLHTEAFF. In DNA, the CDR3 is TGTGCCAGCAGCCCGGGGTTACACACTGAAGCTTTCTTT.

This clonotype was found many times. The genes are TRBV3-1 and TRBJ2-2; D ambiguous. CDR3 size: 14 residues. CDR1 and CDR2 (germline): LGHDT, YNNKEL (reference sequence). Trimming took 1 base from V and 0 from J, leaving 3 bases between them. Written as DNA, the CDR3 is TGTGCCAGCAGCCAAGTCCCGAACACCGGGGAGCTGTTTTTT. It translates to CASSQVPNTGELFF.

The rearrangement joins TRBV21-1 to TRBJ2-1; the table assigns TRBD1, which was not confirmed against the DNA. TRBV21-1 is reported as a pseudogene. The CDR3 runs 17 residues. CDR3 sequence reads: CASLPSKEQGNPNEQFF. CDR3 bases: TGTGCCAGCCTTCCCTCGAAGGAACAGGGGAATCCAAATGAGCAGTTCTTC.

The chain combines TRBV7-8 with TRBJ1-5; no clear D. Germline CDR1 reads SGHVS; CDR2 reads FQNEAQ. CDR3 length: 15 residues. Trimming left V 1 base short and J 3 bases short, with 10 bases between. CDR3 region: CASSLGVRLNQPQHF. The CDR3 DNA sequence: TGTGCCAGCAGCTTAGGGGTCAGACTCAATCAGCCCCAGCATTTT.

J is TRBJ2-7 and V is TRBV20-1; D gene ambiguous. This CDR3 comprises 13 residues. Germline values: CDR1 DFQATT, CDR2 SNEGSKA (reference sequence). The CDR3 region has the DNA TGCAGGGCCTCAGCAAGGAAGGCTGACGAGCAGTACTTC. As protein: CRASARKADEQYF.

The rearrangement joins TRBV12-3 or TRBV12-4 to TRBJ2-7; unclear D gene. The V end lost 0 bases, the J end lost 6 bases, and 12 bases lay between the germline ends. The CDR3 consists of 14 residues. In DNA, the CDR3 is TGTGCCAGCAGTTTAGCGGGCAGCCTGAGCGAGCAGTACTTC. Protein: CASSLAGSLSEQYF.

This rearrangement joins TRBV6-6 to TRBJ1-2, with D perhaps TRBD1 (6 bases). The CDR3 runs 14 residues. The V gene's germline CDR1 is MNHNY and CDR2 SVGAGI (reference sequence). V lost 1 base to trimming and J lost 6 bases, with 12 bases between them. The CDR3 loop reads CASSYFGGLDGYTF. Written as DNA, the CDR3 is TGTGCCAGCAGTTACTTCGGGGGGCTAGATGGCTACACCTTC.

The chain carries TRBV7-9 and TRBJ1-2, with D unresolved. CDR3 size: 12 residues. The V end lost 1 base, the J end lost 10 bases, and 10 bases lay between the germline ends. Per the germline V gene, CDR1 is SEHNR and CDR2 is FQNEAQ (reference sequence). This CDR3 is CASSLVTSLYTF. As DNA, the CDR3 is TGTGCCAGCAGCTTAGTAACGTCCCTCTACACCTTC.

CDR3 coding DNA: TGTGCCAGCAGCTTAACGCTAGCGGGAGGAACCGGGGAGCTGTTTTTT. It translates to CASSLTLAGGTGELFF. This sequence joins TRBV7-9 and TRBJ2-2, with 11 bases that match TRBD2. With 2 bases clipped from V and 5 bases from J, the junction kept 4 bases outside the gene matches. The CDR3 loop spans 16 amino acids. From germline, CDR1 is SEHNR and CDR2 FQNEAQ (reference sequence).

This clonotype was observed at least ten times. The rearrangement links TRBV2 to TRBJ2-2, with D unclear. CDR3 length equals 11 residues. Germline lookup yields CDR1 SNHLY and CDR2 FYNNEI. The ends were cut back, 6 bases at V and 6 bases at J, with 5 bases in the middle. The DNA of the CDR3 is TGTGCCAGCAGAGCGCCCGGGGAGCTGTTTTTT. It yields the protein CASRAPGELFF.

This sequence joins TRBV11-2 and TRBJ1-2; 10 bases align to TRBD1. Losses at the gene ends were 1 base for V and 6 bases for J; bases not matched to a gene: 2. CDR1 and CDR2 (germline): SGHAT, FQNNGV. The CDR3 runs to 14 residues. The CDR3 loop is CASSLVTGGNGYTF. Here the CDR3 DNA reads TGTGCCAGCAGCTTAGTGACAGGGGGCAATGGCTACACCTTC.